Each of the 6 T cell receptor beta chains below was sequenced from the same sample in a study of immune cell composition in non-small cell lung cancer. Produced via immunoSEQ multiplex PCR; TCRdb's table is partial and in-frame only. The table lists 3,000 or so clones, about four fifths of them singletons. Normal lung was taken at the farthest possible site, at least 3 cm from tumour. Sequencing was performed on non-adjacent lung tissue. These receptors all stem from a human donor with non-small cell lung cancer.

The chain recombines TRBV27 with TRBJ2-7, with D perhaps being TRBD1 or TRBD2 (5 bases each). This CDR3 spans 16 amino acids. Trimming removed 5 bases at V and 0 bases at J, with 17 bases between. Germline loops: CDR1 MNHEY, CDR2 SMNVEV (reference sequence). Here the CDR3 reads CASSLGDGQPSYEQYF. In DNA form, the CDR3 reads TGTGCCAGCAGTCTAGGGGACGGGCAACCCTCCTACGAGCAGTACTTC.

The chain combines TRBV7-3 with TRBJ2-5; the match to TRBD2 covers 8 bases. Germline V CDR1 and CDR2: SGHTA, FQGTGA. J gave up 4 bases and V 2 bases, and 6 bases lay outside the gene matches. The CDR3 runs to 15 residues. The CDR3 DNA reads as TGTGCCAGCAGCTTAGGCGCCCTAGCGGGAGAGACCCAGTACTTC. Amino acids: CASSLGALAGETQYF.

The chain joins TRBV7-3 to TRBJ2-1; a possible D gene is TRBD2 (5 bases). CDR3 length: 14 residues. Germline-derived CDR1 and CDR2 are SGHTA and FQGTGA. The V end lost 5 bases, the J end lost 5 bases, and 13 bases lay between the germline ends. CDR3 in DNA: TGTGCCAGCAGCGTGGCGGACGGGGACAATGAGCAGTTCTTC. It specifies CASSVADGDNEQFF.

The genes are TRBV4-2 and TRBJ2-5, with 14 bases matching TRBD2. This CDR3 has 18 residues. Trimming took 2 bases from V and 4 from J; bases not matched to a gene: 9. Germline V CDR1 and CDR2: LGHNA, YNFKEQ. The CDR3 bases are TGTGCCAGCAGCCAACCGAGACTAGCGGGAGGGCCTGGAGAGACCCAGTACTTC. It codes for CASSQPRLAGGPGETQYF.

The rearrangement uses TRBV15 and TRBJ2-2; TRBD1 matches 8 bases. Germline trimming cut 6 bases from V and 2 bases from J; bases unmatched to any gene: 2. Germline values: CDR1 LNHNV, CDR2 YYDKDF (reference sequence). The CDR3 runs 14 residues. This chain's CDR3 is CATRDRGNTGELFF. CDR3 DNA: TGTGCCACCAGAGACAGGGGCAACACCGGGGAGCTGTTTTTT.

In its sample, this clone was seen a few times. The chain employs TRBV27 and TRBJ2-2, with D hard to call. CDR3 length: 15 residues. Per germline, CDR1 MNHEY and CDR2 SMNVEV (reference sequence). V lost 5 bases and J lost 5, with 15 bases in between. The CDR3 sequence is CASSLGQARTGELFF. CDR3 nucleotides: TGTGCCAGCAGTCTAGGCCAGGCGAGGACCGGGGAGCTGTTTTTT.